Presented here are 30 T cell receptor beta chains from one specimen sequenced in a study of cytomegalovirus exposure and HLA in healthy donors. PCR used 60 Vbeta primers and 13 Jbeta primers. The assay was immunoSEQ multiplex PCR, and TCRdb's table has in-frame clones only and misses some. The sample records 250,000 to 300,000 clones, 80% to 90% being singletons. Sequencing was performed on PBMCs. Receptor source: a woman aged 35 to 49 in good health and CMV-seropositive.

There are a few counts of this clone. The chain joins TRBV6-5 to TRBJ1-1; no reliable D call. CDR1 is MNHEY, CDR2 SVGAGI, per germline. Trimming pared 6 bases from V and 4 bases from J, leaving 9 bases between. The CDR3 covers 12 residues. The CDR3 spells CASRLLFTEAFF. The CDR3 region has the DNA TGTGCCAGCAGGCTCCTATTCACTGAAGCTTTCTTT.

This rearrangement joins TRBV2 to TRBJ1-4, with 7 bases identical to TRBD1. The V gene end was trimmed by 6 bases and the J gene end by 5 bases; junction bases not matched to a gene: 9. Germline V gene lookup returns CDR1 SNHLY and CDR2 FYNNEI. The CDR3 contains 15 residues. The CDR3 coding sequence is TGTGCCAGCAGCAGACCCGGGACAGAGAATGAAAAACTGTTTTTT. It yields the protein CASSRPGTENEKLFF.

The chain uses TRBV2 and TRBJ1-2; D possibly corresponds to TRBD1 (6 bases). The germline V gene has CDR1 SNHLY and CDR2 FYNNEI. The CDR3 is made up of 14 amino acids. V was cut by 6 bases and J by 8 bases, with 19 bases left in between. CDR3 DNA sequence: TGTGCCAGCAGCCTACAGGGAACCCCCTTGGGCTACACCTTC. Residues: CASSLQGTPLGYTF. Using reference TRBV2 and TRBJ1-2 for the parts outside the CDR3, the full variable domain is EPEVTQTPSHQVTQMGQEVILRCVPISNHLYFYWYRQILGQKVEFLVSFYNNEISEKSEIFDDQFSVERPDGSNFTLKIRSTKLEDSAMYFCASSLQGTPLGYTFGSGTRLTVV.

The rearrangement joins TRBV30 to TRBJ1-5, with a tentative D call TRBD1 (6 bases). Trimming removed 1 base at V and 7 bases at J, with 11 bases between. CDR1 and CDR2 (germline): GTSNPN, SVGIG (reference sequence). The CDR3 totals 13 residues. CDR3 DNA sequence: TGTGCCTGGAGTGGCAGGGGAGACCAGCCCCAGCATTTT. It yields the protein CAWSGRGDQPQHF.

The rearrangement links TRBV13 to TRBJ2-7; D possibly corresponds to TRBD2 (6 bases). Germline CDR1 is PRHDT and CDR2 is FYEKMQ (reference sequence). V gave up 5 bases and J gave up 2 bases, with 13 bases separating them. This CDR3 is built from 14 residues. For the CDR3, the DNA is TGTGCCAGCAGCCCTGGAGGGGAACCCTACGAGCAGTACTTC. This encodes CASSPGGEPYEQYF.

The chain links TRBV5-6 to TRBJ1-6; TRBD1 aligns across 8 bases. Germline V lookup: CDR1 SGHDT, CDR2 YYEEEE. CDR3 length: 18 amino acids. Trimming took 4 bases from V and 7 from J; bases not matched to a gene: 16. CDR3 DNA sequence: TGTGCCAGCAGCACGTCCCGGGACAGGTTCAGGGGGAATTCACCCCTCCACTTT. This translates into CASSTSRDRFRGNSPLHF.

The chain combines TRBV6-5 with TRBJ2-5; no clear D. The V and J ends lost 6 bases and 0 bases respectively, with 14 bases between them. The germline gives CDR1 MNHEY, CDR2 SVGAGI. There are 15 residues in the CDR3. The CDR3 loop reads CASSLGRLYQETQYF. The CDR3 DNA follows: TGTGCCAGCAGCCTCGGTCGGTTGTACCAAGAGACCCAGTACTTC.

The V and J genes are TRBV29-1 and TRBJ1-1; D is uncertain. The V end lost 7 bases, the J end lost 1 base, and 10 bases lay between the germline ends. There are 12 residues in the CDR3. Germline CDR1 is SQVTM and CDR2 is ANQGSEA. Written as DNA, the CDR3 is TGCAGCGCCAGAAAACCGAACACTGAAGCTTTCTTT. Translation gives CSARKPNTEAFF.

The V gene is TRBV2, the J gene TRBJ1-1; D is ambiguous. The germline V gene encodes CDR1 SNHLY and CDR2 FYNNEI. V shed 2 bases and J shed 1 base, with 8 bases lying between them. The CDR3 consists of 14 residues. CDR3 sequence: CASSETGENTEAFF. As DNA, the CDR3 is TGTGCCAGCAGTGAAACCGGTGAGAACACTGAAGCTTTCTTT.

The gene calls are TRBV4-2 and TRBJ2-3; 7 bases fit TRBD2. This CDR3 has 17 residues. CDR1 and CDR2 from the germline V gene are LGHNA and YNFKEQ. Trimming took 0 bases from V and 4 from J; bases not matched to a gene: 10. CDR3 bases: TGTGCCAGCAGCCAAGACCCCAGCGGGGCCGTAGCAGATACGCAGTATTTT. It encodes CASSQDPSGAVADTQYF.

The genes are TRBV7-2 and TRBJ1-2; possibly TRBD1 for D (5 bases). Germline V gene data show CDR1 as SGHTA and CDR2 as FQGNSA. V dropped 5 bases and J dropped 7 bases, with 11 bases sitting between them. The CDR3 runs 12 residues. In DNA, the CDR3 is TGTGCCAGCAGCCCGTACAGGCCTGGCTACACCTTC. Translating it yields CASSPYRPGYTF. Filled out from reference TRBV7-2 and TRBJ1-2, the complete variable domain reads GAGVSQSPSNKVTEKGKDVELRCDPISGHTALYWYRQSLGQGLEFLIYFQGNSAPDKSGLPSDRFSAERTGGSVSTLTIQRTQQEDSAVYLCASSPYRPGYTFGSGTRLTVV.

The rearrangement links TRBV16 to TRBJ1-2; a possible D gene is TRBD1 (6 bases). This CDR3 is 14 amino acids long. V was cut by 4 bases and J by 7 bases, with 16 bases left in between. Germline V gene sequence: CDR1 KGHSY, CDR2 FQNENV. CDR3 protein: CASSPSGDLGGYTF. For the CDR3, the DNA is TGTGCCAGCAGCCCGTCAGGGGACCTCGGTGGCTACACCTTC.

This clone was counted a few times. The rearrangement joins TRBV5-8 to TRBJ1-5; TRBD1 might be the D (5 bases). V lost 4 bases and J 0 bases, leaving 14 bases between the germline ends. Germline assignment: CDR1 SGHTS and CDR2 YDEGEE. This CDR3 comprises 16 residues. The CDR3 DNA reads TGTGCCAGCAGCCTTCATTGGGGGGGTAGCAATCAGCCCCAGCATTTT. It encodes CASSLHWGGSNQPQHF.

This clone was detected only once. The rearrangement uses TRBV18 and TRBJ1-4; TRBD1 matches at 8 bases. Germline V lookup: CDR1 KGHSH, CDR2 LQKENI. The CDR3 is made up of 16 amino acids. V dropped 2 bases and J dropped 2; count of bases not matched to a gene: 4. This chain's CDR3 is CASSPSQGATNEKLFF. The CDR3, as DNA: TGTGCCAGCTCACCATCCCAGGGGGCGACTAATGAAAAACTGTTTTTT.

V is TRBV30 and J is TRBJ1-4, with 10 bases that match TRBD1. Losses at the gene ends were 1 base for V and 8 bases for J; bases not matched to a gene: 13. CDR1 and CDR2 (germline): GTSNPN, SVGIG (reference sequence). The CDR3 is made up of 17 amino acids. The CDR3 loop reads CAWSGGTGVSSEEKLFF. The CDR3 nucleotides read TGTGCCTGGAGTGGCGGGACAGGGGTTTCTTCGGAGGAAAAACTGTTTTTT.

The chain is built from TRBV30 and TRBJ2-3, with 7 positions matching TRBD2. This CDR3 comprises 14 residues. The ends lost 1 base at V and 10 bases at J; junction bases unmatched: 11. CDR1 and CDR2 from the germline V gene are GTSNPN and SVGIG (reference sequence). This chain's CDR3 is CAWSAGTTLISQYF. The CDR3 DNA follows: TGTGCCTGGAGTGCAGGGACTACCTTGATTTCGCAGTATTTT.

J is TRBJ2-2 and V is TRBV27, with TRBD1 as a possible D gene (6 bases). Trimming pared 6 bases from V and 1 base from J, leaving 12 bases between. Germline CDR1 reads MNHEY; CDR2 reads SMNVEV (reference sequence). The CDR3 covers 15 residues. The CDR3 loop is CASSLDRMNTGELFF. Here the CDR3 DNA reads TGTGCCAGCAGCTTGGACAGAATGAACACCGGGGAGCTGTTTTTT.

V and J are TRBV11-2 and TRBJ2-5, with TRBD2 as a possible D gene (5 bases). Germline loops: CDR1 SGHAT, CDR2 FQNNGV. The length of the CDR3 is 14 residues. Trimming took 4 bases from V and 4 from J, leaving 13 bases between them. The CDR3 coding sequence is TGTGCCAGCAGCTCCATTGGAGGAGGAGAGACCCAGTACTTC. Its protein is CASSSIGGGETQYF.

The genes are TRBV27 and TRBJ1-2; TRBD1 matches at 9 bases. The CDR3 totals 13 residues. CDR1 and CDR2 from the germline V gene are MNHEY and SMNVEV (reference sequence). Losses at the gene ends were 3 bases for V and 6 bases for J; bases not matched to a gene: 2. CDR3 bases: TGTGCCAGCAGTTTTAACAGGGGGCATGGCTACACCTTC. This gives the protein CASSFNRGHGYTF.

There are a few counts of this clone. The chain is built from TRBV7-9 and TRBJ1-1; the D is unclear. V was cut by 1 base and J by 4 bases, with 7 bases left in between. The CDR3 runs 13 residues. From germline, CDR1 is SEHNR and CDR2 FQNEAQ (reference sequence). In nucleotides, the CDR3 is TGTGCCAGCAGCTTAGATCCGGGCACTGAAGCTTTCTTT. Translating gives CASSLDPGTEAFF.

The chain uses TRBV18 and TRBJ2-7; maybe TRBD1 (6 bases). V lost 8 bases, J lost 3 bases, and 20 bases lay in between. The length of the CDR3 is 15 residues. Germline V gene data show CDR1 as KGHSH and CDR2 as LQKENI. The DNA of the CDR3 is TGTGCCAGCGGACAGCAAAGATTCGACTACTACGAGCAGTACTTC. It is translated as CASGQQRFDYYEQYF.

V and J are TRBV2 and TRBJ1-3; 9 positions agree with TRBD1. Germline V gene sequence: CDR1 SNHLY, CDR2 FYNNEI. After removal of 6 bases from V and 4 bases from J, the junction contained 4 bases not matched to a gene. The CDR3 covers 14 residues. This CDR3 reads CASSEGTGGNTIYF. DNA of the CDR3: TGTGCCAGCAGCGAGGGGACAGGGGGAAACACCATATATTTT.

The rearrangement uses TRBV21-1 and TRBJ1-3; the tabulated D call, TRBD1, remains unverified against the DNA. TRBV21-1 is a pseudogene. The CDR3 loop spans 19 amino acids. CDR3 nucleotide sequence: TGTGCCAGCAGCCTCCGGGACAGAAACCAGTCAGGCACTGGAAACACCATATATTTT. This gives the protein CASSLRDRNQSGTGNTIYF.

The genes are TRBV18 and TRBJ2-5; 9 nucleotides align to TRBD2. The J call is doubtful: the DNA matches TRBJ2-7 better. CDR3 length: 15 residues. Germline V CDR1 and CDR2: KGHSH, LQKENI. CDR3 sequence reads: CASSPRGLADYEQYF. CDR3 DNA: TGTGCCAGCTCACCAAGGGGACTAGCCGATTACGAGCAGTACTTC.

V is TRBV2 and J is TRBJ2-7; D gene unclear. Trimming shortened V by 7 bases and J by 0 bases, and 19 bases separated the two germline ends. CDR3 length: 16 amino acids. In germline, CDR1 is SNHLY, CDR2 FYNNEI. The DNA for the CDR3 is TGTGCCAGCAAGGCAACCAGGCTCAACCCCTCCTACGAGCAGTACTTC. The encoded protein is CASKATRLNPSYEQYF.

The rearrangement uses TRBV7-9 and TRBJ2-7; D may be TRBD2 (6 bases). Trimming took 3 bases from V and 0 from J, leaving 15 bases between them. Germline V CDR1 and CDR2: SEHNR, FQNEAQ (reference sequence). The CDR3 contains 16 residues. The CDR3 region has the DNA TGTGCCAGCAGCTTTGTCGGGGGTCGAAGCTCCTACGAGCAGTACTTC. It specifies CASSFVGGRSSYEQYF.

The chain links TRBV2 to TRBJ2-6, with TRBD1 matching 8 bases. V lost 5 bases, J lost 4 bases, and 7 bases stayed unmatched. CDR3 size: 16 residues. CDR1 is SNHLY, CDR2 FYNNEI, per germline. CDR3 nucleotides: TGTGCCAGCAGTATTAAGACAGGGGCCGGGGCCAACGTCCTGACTTTC. This codes for CASSIKTGAGANVLTF.

This chain links TRBV4-1 with TRBJ2-5, with D tentatively TRBD2 (5 bases). The V end lost 5 bases, the J end lost 3 bases, and 19 bases lay between the germline ends. Germline lookup yields CDR1 MGHRA and CDR2 YSYEKL. CDR3 length: 16 residues. CDR3 region: CASSEGPLVTKETQYF. DNA for the CDR3: TGCGCCAGCAGCGAGGGTCCTTTAGTTACCAAAGAGACCCAGTACTTC.

The rearrangement links TRBV21-1 to TRBJ1-6; the table names TRBD1, a call not compared with the DNA. TRBV21-1 corresponds to a pseudogene. The CDR3 loop spans 16 amino acids. CDR3 protein: CASSKTEGRGYSPLHF. CDR3 sequence (DNA): TGTGCCAGCAGCAAAACAGAGGGCAGGGGATATTCACCCCTCCACTTT.

This clone was seen just once. The chain has TRBV6-6 and TRBJ2-7, with D perhaps matching TRBD1 (6 bases). Trimming took off 6 bases at V and 0 bases at J, with 15 bases between the two ends. In germline, CDR1 is MNHNY, CDR2 SVGAGI (reference sequence). The CDR3 loop spans 15 amino acids. The DNA for the CDR3 is TGTGCCAGCAGCGCCGGGACACCACACTCCTACGAGCAGTACTTC. Residues: CASSAGTPHSYEQYF.